These 22 T cell receptor beta chains share one sample of origin, sequenced in a study of graft-versus-host responses after intestinal transplantation. The repertoire was sequenced with immunoSEQ multiplex PCR; TCRdb's copy has only in-frame clones and lacks some. The repertoire includes some 83,000 clones, around 92% of them detected once, and nearly 0.1% sits in the top ten. These receptors' antigens are unknown. The sequences come from unstimulated CD4+ T cells sorted from spleen or lymph node cells, collected before intestinal transplant. The receptors originated from a human donor who received an intestinal transplant.

The V gene is TRBV6-6, the J gene TRBJ2-7, with 9 bases aligning to TRBD1. Germline V gene sequence: CDR1 MNHNY, CDR2 SVGAGI (reference sequence). V lost 2 bases, J lost 3 bases, and 5 bases stayed unmatched. This CDR3 is 15 amino acids long. CDR3 protein: CASSYRSGQGYEQYF. Written as DNA, the CDR3 is TGTGCCAGCAGTTACAGGTCGGGACAGGGCTACGAGCAGTACTTC.

This sequence joins TRBV30 and TRBJ1-5; possible D gene TRBD1, 5 bases. V was clipped by 1 base and J by 4 bases, with 8 bases between them. The CDR3 has 13 amino acids. CDR1 GTSNPN and CDR2 SVGIG come from the germline V gene (reference sequence). The CDR3 sequence is CAWSERGNQPQHF. As DNA, the CDR3 is TGTGCCTGGAGTGAAAGGGGAAATCAGCCCCAGCATTTT. Full variable domain (remainder filled in from reference TRBV30 and TRBJ1-5): SQTIHQWPATLVQPVGSPLSLECTVEGTSNPNLYWYRQAAGRGLQLLFYSVGIGQISSEVPQNLSASRPQDRQFILSSKKLLLSDSGFYLCAWSERGNQPQHFGDGTRLSIL.

This chain connects TRBV6-5 to TRBJ2-7; a weak D match, TRBD1 (6 bases). Trimming stripped 2 bases from V and 2 bases from J, with 7 bases between. Looked up from germline, CDR1 is MNHEY and CDR2 is SVGAGI. The length of the CDR3 is 13 residues. CDR3 loop: CASSYRQAYEQYF. In DNA, the CDR3 is TGTGCCAGCAGTTACAGACAGGCCTACGAGCAGTACTTC.

V and J are TRBV7-2 and TRBJ2-6, with D unclear. V lost 1 base, J lost 1 base, and 11 bases lay in between. Germline CDR1 is SGHTA and CDR2 is FQGNSA. The CDR3 spans 17 residues. Here the CDR3 reads CASSLDLWRSGANVLTF. Here the CDR3 DNA reads TGTGCCAGCAGCTTAGACCTGTGGAGATCTGGGGCCAACGTCCTGACTTTC.

This clone was counted only a few times. The J gene is TRBJ1-5, the V gene TRBV27; weak D call: TRBD1 (5 bases). CDR3 size: 16 residues. V lost 5 bases to trimming and J lost 6 bases, with 20 bases between them. Looked up from germline, CDR1 is MNHEY and CDR2 is SMNVEV (reference sequence). The CDR3 is CASSHTSRPGGQPQHF. Here the CDR3 DNA reads TGTGCCAGCAGTCATACCTCCCGCCCGGGGGGTCAGCCCCAGCATTTT.

The genes are TRBV2 and TRBJ2-1; 7 bases are a match to TRBD1. The CDR3 is made up of 18 amino acids. Trimming cost V 9 bases and J 0 bases; bases outside gene matches: 17. The germline V gene has CDR1 SNHLY and CDR2 FYNNEI. Written as DNA, the CDR3 is TGTGCCAGTCGGGGACAGTCTACATTTTCGAGCTCCTACAATGAGCAGTTCTTC. Its translation is CASRGQSTFSSSYNEQFF.

The V gene is TRBV4-3, the J gene TRBJ2-1; 11 bases match TRBD2. The CDR3 consists of 21 residues. Trimming at V came to 1 base and at J to 7 bases, leaving 21 bases not matched to a gene. Germline-derived CDR1 and CDR2 are LGHNA and YSLEER. The chain's CDR3 is CASSQAIKWLAGGNGGNEQFF. The CDR3 coding sequence is TGCGCCAGCAGCCAAGCAATAAAGTGGCTAGCGGGGGGTAACGGAGGGAATGAGCAGTTCTTC.

This clone was observed once. The gene calls are TRBV7-2 and TRBJ1-2, with D possibly TRBD1 on 6 matching bases. Deletions cut 3 bases from V and 5 bases from J, with 13 bases between. This CDR3 region has 14 residues. Germline V gene data show CDR1 as SGHTA and CDR2 as FQGNSA. The CDR3 nucleotides are TGTGCCAGCAGCTTCCGGGACACCTCATATGGCTACACCTTC. This gives the protein CASSFRDTSYGYTF.

This clone was found once. The chain carries TRBV7-2 and TRBJ2-7; 14 bases map to TRBD2. The CDR3 totals 15 residues. V shed 4 bases and J 6 bases; nucleotides not matched to a gene: 5. In germline, CDR1 is SGHTA, CDR2 FQGNSA. In DNA form, the CDR3 reads TGTGCCAGCAGCTCACAGGGACTAGCGGGGGCCGAGCAGTACTTC. Encoded protein: CASSSQGLAGAEQYF.

The chain is built from TRBV6-5 and TRBJ2-5, with D hard to call. The better agreement between TRBJ2-7 and the DNA end casts doubt on the J call. CDR1 MNHEY and CDR2 SVGAGI come from the germline V gene. This CDR3 is 13 amino acids long. The DNA for the CDR3 is TGTGCCAGCAGTTACTCGTCGATCTACGAGCAGTACTTC. The encoded protein is CASSYSSIYEQYF.

The CDR3 DNA is TGTGCCAGCAGCTCTGGGGGACAGGGATCGCACATTCAGTACTTC. Translated: CASSSGGQGSHIQYF. The rearrangement links TRBV7-2 to TRBJ2-4; the match to TRBD1 covers 9 bases. This CDR3 is built from 15 residues. Germline trimming cut 4 bases from V and 8 bases from J; bases unmatched to any gene: 9. Germline V gene lookup returns CDR1 SGHTA and CDR2 FQGNSA.

The gene calls are TRBV19 and TRBJ2-7; possibly TRBD2 for D (6 bases). V shed 5 bases and J shed 6 bases, with 17 bases lying between them. The germline CDR1 and CDR2 sequences are LNHDA and SQIVND (reference sequence). The CDR3 runs to 14 residues. The CDR3 DNA is TGTGCCAGTAGTCTCTCCGGAGGGGTCTCCGAGCAGTACTTC. Encoded protein: CASSLSGGVSEQYF.

This chain uses TRBV6-5 with TRBJ2-5, with TRBD2 identical over 12 bases. After removal of 5 bases from V and 0 bases from J, the junction contained 1 base not matched to a gene. The V gene's germline CDR1 is MNHEY and CDR2 SVGAGI. The CDR3 runs 15 residues. In nucleotides, the CDR3 is TGTGCCAGCAGTCGGACTAGCGGGGACCAAGAGACCCAGTACTTC. This translates into CASSRTSGDQETQYF.

The count of this clone is one. The rearrangement joins TRBV5-1 to TRBJ2-3, with a tentative D call TRBD1 (6 bases). This CDR3 region has 16 residues. Germline CDR1 SGHRS, CDR2 YFSETQ. V was shortened by 0 bases and J by 2 bases, with 13 bases between the two germline ends. CDR3: CASSLAGAYTTDTQYF. DNA for the CDR3: TGCGCCAGCAGCTTGGCAGGGGCCTATACCACAGATACGCAGTATTTT.

This sequence joins TRBV12-5 and TRBJ1-1; D might be TRBD1 (6 bases). Germline V lookup: CDR1 LGHNT, CDR2 FRNRAP. This CDR3 contains 13 residues. Trimming pared 2 bases from V and 6 bases from J, leaving 10 bases between. This CDR3 reads CASGLSGTPEAFF. CDR3 DNA sequence: TGTGCTAGTGGTTTGTCCGGGACACCTGAAGCTTTCTTT.

The chain couples TRBV19 to TRBJ1-2; D remains ambiguous. The CDR3 runs 14 residues. The germline V gene has CDR1 LNHDA and CDR2 SQIVND (reference sequence). With 3 bases removed from V and 2 bases from J, the gap between germline ends came to 10 bases. The CDR3 spells CASSMERGNYGYTF. The DNA for the CDR3 is TGTGCCAGTAGTATGGAAAGAGGGAACTATGGCTACACCTTC.

This clone is a singleton in its sample. The chain combines TRBV29-1 with TRBJ1-5; no definite D call. Germline V gene sequence: CDR1 SQVTM, CDR2 ANQGSEA. This CDR3 is built from 14 residues. V was shortened by 1 base and J by 0 bases, with 7 bases between the two germline ends. CDR3 protein: CSVEGVYSNQPQHF. In DNA form, the CDR3 reads TGCAGCGTTGAAGGAGTATATAGCAATCAGCCCCAGCATTTT.

This clone was recorded once. The chain combines TRBV25-1 with TRBJ2-1, with D perhaps matching TRBD1 (6 bases). With 3 bases removed from V and 15 bases from J, the gap between germline ends came to 12 bases. The CDR3 extends over 11 amino acids. From germline, CDR1 is MGHDK and CDR2 SYGVNS. In DNA form, the CDR3 reads TGTGCCAGCAGTGATAGGGACAAGGGGTTCTTC. Translated: CASSDRDKGFF.

The chain combines TRBV5-1 with TRBJ1-2; 11 nucleotides agree with TRBD1. The CDR3 runs 14 residues. With 0 bases clipped from V and 6 bases from J, the junction kept 1 base outside the gene matches. CDR1 is SGHRS and CDR2 is YFSETQ in the germline V gene. The CDR3 protein is CASSLAGQGDGYTF. DNA of the CDR3: TGCGCCAGCAGCTTGGCGGGACAGGGGGATGGCTACACCTTC.

The V gene is TRBV6-5, the J gene TRBJ1-1; 7 nucleotides match TRBD1. J was trimmed by 1 base and V by 6 bases; bases with no gene match: 5. This CDR3 comprises 14 residues. Germline V gives CDR1 MNHEY, CDR2 SVGAGI. CDR3 sequence: CASRAPGGNTEAFF. The CDR3 region has the DNA TGTGCCAGCAGAGCTCCAGGGGGGAACACTGAAGCTTTCTTT.

V usage is TRBV7-2 and J usage is TRBJ2-3; the match to TRBD2 covers 11 bases. Germline V gives CDR1 SGHTA, CDR2 FQGNSA. J was trimmed by 4 bases and V by 3 bases; bases with no gene match: 3. The CDR3 consists of 15 residues. CDR3 nucleotides: TGTGCCAGCAGCTTCGTTAGCGGGGGGGCAGATACGCAGTATTTT. It encodes CASSFVSGGADTQYF.

The genes are TRBV29-1 and TRBJ2-1; TRBD2 matches 9 bases. CDR3 length: 15 amino acids. After removal of 3 bases from V and 1 base from J, the junction contained 4 bases not matched to a gene. Germline V gives CDR1 SQVTM, CDR2 ANQGSEA. CDR3 in amino acids: CSVEKAGGSYNEQFF. The CDR3 nucleotides read TGCAGCGTTGAGAAAGCGGGGGGTTCCTACAATGAGCAGTTCTTC.